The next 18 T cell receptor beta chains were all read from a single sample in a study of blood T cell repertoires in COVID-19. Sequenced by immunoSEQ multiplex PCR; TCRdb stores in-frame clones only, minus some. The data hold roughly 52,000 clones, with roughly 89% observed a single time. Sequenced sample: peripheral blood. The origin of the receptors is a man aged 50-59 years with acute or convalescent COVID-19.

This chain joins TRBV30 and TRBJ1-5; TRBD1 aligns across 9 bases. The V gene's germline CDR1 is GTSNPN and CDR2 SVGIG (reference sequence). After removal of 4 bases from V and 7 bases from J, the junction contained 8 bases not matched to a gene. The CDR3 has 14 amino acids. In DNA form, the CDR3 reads TGTGCCTGGAACAGGGGGCGAGAGGACCAGCCCCAGCATTTT. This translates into CAWNRGREDQPQHF.

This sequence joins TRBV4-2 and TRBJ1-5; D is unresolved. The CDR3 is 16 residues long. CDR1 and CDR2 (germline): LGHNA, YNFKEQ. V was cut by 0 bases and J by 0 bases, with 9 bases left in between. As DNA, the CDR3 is TGTGCCAGCAGCCAAGAATCAGGAAATAGCAATCAGCCCCAGCATTTT. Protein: CASSQESGNSNQPQHF.

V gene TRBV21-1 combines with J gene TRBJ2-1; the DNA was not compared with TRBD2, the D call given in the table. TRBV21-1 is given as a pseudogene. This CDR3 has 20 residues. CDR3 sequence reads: CASSRRGLAGGWGSYNEQFF. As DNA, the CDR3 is TGTGCCAGCAGCAGAAGGGGACTAGCGGGAGGTTGGGGATCCTACAATGAGCAGTTCTTC.

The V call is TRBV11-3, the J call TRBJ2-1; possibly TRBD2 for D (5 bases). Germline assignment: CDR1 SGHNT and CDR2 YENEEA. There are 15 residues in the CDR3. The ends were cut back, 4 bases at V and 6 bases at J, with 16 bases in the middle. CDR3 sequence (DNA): TGTGCCAGCAGCTCTCCGGACTCGACGCTCAATGAGCAGTTCTTC. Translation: CASSSPDSTLNEQFF. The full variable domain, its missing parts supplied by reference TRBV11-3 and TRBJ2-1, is EAGVVQSPRYKIIEKKQPVAFWCNPISGHNTLYWYLQNLGQGPELLIRYENEEAVDDSQLPKDRFSAERLKGVDSTLKIQPAELGDSAVYLCASSSPDSTLNEQFFGPGTRLTVL.

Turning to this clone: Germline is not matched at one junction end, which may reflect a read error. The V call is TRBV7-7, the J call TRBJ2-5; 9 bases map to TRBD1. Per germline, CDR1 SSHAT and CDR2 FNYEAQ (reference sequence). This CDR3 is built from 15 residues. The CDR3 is CASSSRQGVGETQYF. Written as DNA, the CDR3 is TGTGCTAGCAGCTCCCGACAGGGGGTAGGGGAGACCCAGTACTTC. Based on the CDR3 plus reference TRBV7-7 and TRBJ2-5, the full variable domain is GAGVSQSPRYKVTKRGQDVTLRCDPISSHATLYWYQQALGQGPEFLTYFNYEAQPDKSGLPSDRFSAERPEGSISTLTIQRTEQRDSAMYRCASSSRQGVGETQYFGPGTRLLVL.

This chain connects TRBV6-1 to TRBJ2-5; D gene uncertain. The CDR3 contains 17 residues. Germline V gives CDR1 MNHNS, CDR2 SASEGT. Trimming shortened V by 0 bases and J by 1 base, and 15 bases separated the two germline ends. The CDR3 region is CASSEASIPRLQETQYF. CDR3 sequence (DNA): TGTGCCAGCAGTGAAGCCAGCATACCACGACTCCAAGAGACCCAGTACTTC.

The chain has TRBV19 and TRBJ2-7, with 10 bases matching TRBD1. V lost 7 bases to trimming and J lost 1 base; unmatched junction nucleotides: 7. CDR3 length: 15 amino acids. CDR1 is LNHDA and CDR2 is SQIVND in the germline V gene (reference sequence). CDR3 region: CASTRTGGLSYEQYF. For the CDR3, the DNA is TGTGCCAGTACTCGGACAGGGGGGCTTTCCTACGAGCAGTACTTC.

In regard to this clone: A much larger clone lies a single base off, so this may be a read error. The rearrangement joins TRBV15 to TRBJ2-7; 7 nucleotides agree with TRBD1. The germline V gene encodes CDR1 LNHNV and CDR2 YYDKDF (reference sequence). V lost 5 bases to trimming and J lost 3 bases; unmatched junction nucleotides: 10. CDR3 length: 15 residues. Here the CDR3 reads CATSLAGTANYEQYF. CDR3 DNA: TGTGCCACCAGCTTGGCCGGGACAGCGAACTACGAGCAGTACTTC.

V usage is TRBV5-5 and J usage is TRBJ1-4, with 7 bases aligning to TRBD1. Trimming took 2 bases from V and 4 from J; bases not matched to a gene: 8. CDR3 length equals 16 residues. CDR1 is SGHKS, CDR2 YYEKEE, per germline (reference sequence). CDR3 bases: TGTGCCAGCAGCTTAGGGGCCGGGACAGTTAATGAAAAACTGTTTTTT. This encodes CASSLGAGTVNEKLFF.

The CDR3 region is CASSLPQTNYGYTF. The DNA for the CDR3 is TGTGCCAGCAGCCTACCACAGACTAACTATGGCTACACCTTC. This chain links TRBV5-4 with TRBJ1-2; unclear D gene. V was pared by 4 bases and J by 0 bases, with 10 bases between. CDR1 and CDR2 from the germline V gene are SGHNT and YYREEE (reference sequence). The CDR3 is 14 residues long.

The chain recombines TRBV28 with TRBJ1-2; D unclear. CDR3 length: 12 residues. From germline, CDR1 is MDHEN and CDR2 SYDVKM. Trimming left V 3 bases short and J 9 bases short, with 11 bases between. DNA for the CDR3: TGTGCCAGCAGTTTGATGGGGAGAAGCTACACCTTC. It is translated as CASSLMGRSYTF.

CDR3 in amino acids: CASSVKQMNTEAFF. CDR3 in DNA: TGTGCCAGCAGCGTGAAACAGATGAACACTGAAGCTTTCTTT. The chain combines TRBV9 with TRBJ1-1; D remains ambiguous. This CDR3 spans 14 amino acids. Between the trimmed V and J ends, which lost 2 bases and 0 bases, there was a span of 8 bases. The germline V gene has CDR1 SGDLS and CDR2 YYNGEE.

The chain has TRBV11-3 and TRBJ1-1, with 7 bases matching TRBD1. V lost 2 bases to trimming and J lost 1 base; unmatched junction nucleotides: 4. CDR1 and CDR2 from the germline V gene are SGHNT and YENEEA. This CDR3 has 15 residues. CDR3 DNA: TGTGCCAGCAGCTTATTGGCAGGGGGGAACACTGAAGCTTTCTTT. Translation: CASSLLAGGNTEAFF. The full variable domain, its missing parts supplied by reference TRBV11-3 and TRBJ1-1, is EAGVVQSPRYKIIEKKQPVAFWCNPISGHNTLYWYLQNLGQGPELLIRYENEEAVDDSQLPKDRFSAERLKGVDSTLKIQPAELGDSAVYLCASSLLAGGNTEAFFGQGTRLTVV.

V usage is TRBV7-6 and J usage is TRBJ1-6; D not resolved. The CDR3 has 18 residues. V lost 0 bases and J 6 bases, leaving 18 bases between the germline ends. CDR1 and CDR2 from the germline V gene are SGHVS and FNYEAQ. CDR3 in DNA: TGTGCCAGCAGCTTAGCGGAGGACCACCCGGAGGGTAATTCACCCCTCCACTTT. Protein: CASSLAEDHPEGNSPLHF. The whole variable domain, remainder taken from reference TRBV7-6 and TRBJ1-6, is GAGVSQSPRYKVTKRGQDVALRCDPISGHVSLYWYRQALGQGPEFLTYFNYEAQQDKSGLPNDRFSAERPEGSISTLTIQRTEQRDSAMYRCASSLAEDHPEGNSPLHFGNGTRLTVT.

The CDR3 DNA follows: TGTGCCAGCAGCTCCCAGAGGAACCAGCCCCAGCATTTT. Translated: CASSSQRNQPQHF. The J gene is TRBJ1-5, the V gene TRBV13; D is unresolved. Looked up from germline, CDR1 is PRHDT and CDR2 is FYEKMQ (reference sequence). The CDR3 has 13 residues. Trimming took off 4 bases at V and 7 bases at J, with 11 bases between the two ends.

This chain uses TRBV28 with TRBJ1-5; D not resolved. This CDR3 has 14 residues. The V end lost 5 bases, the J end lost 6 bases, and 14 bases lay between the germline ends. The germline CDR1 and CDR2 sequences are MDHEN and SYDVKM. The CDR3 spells CASSPQRARQPQHF. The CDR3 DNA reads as TGTGCCAGCAGTCCCCAGCGGGCACGTCAGCCCCAGCATTTT.

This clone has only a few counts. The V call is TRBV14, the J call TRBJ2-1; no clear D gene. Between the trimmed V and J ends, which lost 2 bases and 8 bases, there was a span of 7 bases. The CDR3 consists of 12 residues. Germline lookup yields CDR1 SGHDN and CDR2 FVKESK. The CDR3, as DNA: TGTGCCAGCAGCCAATCGAGATATGAGCAGTTCTTC. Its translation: CASSQSRYEQFF.

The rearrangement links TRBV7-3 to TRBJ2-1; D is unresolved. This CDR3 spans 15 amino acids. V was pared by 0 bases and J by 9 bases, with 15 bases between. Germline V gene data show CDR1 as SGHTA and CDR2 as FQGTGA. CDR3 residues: CASSLTTDSVREQFF. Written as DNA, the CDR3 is TGTGCCAGCAGCTTAACGACCGACTCCGTCCGTGAGCAGTTCTTC.